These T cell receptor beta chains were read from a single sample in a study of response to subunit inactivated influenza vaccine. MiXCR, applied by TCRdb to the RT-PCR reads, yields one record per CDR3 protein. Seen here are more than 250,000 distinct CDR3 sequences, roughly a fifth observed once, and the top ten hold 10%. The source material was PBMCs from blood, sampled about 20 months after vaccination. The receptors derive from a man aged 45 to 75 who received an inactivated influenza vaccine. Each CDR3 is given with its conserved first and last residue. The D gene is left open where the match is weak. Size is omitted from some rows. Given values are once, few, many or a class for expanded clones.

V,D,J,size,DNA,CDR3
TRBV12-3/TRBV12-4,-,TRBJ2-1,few,TGTGCCAGCAGTTTTTCAAGCGGGCTCTACAATGAGCAGTTCTTC,CASSFSSGLYNEQFF
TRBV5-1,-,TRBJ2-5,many,TGCGCCAGCAGCTTTGCGACCCACGCTCTCGATTCTCTCTTC,CASSFATHALDSLF
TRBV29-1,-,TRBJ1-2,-,TGCAGCGTTAACTTTGGGGGGAACTATGGCTACACCTTC,CSVNFGGNYGYTF
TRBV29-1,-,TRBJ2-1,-,TGCAGCTATAAGGTGCAGTTCTTC,CSYKVQFF
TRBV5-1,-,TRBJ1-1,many,TGCGCCAGCAGCTTGGCCGACAGAAACACTGAAGCTTTCTTT,CASSLADRNTEAFF
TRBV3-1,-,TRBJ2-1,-,TGTGCCAGCAGCCAACCCGGGGGTGAGCAGTTCTTC,CASSQPGGEQFF
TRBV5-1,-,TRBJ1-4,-,TGCGCCATCAGCTACAGCTCAACTAATGAAAAACTGTTTTTT,CAISYSSTNEKLFF
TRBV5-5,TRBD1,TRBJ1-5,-,TGTGCCAGCAGCTTGATCACAGGGGATGTTCAGCCCCAGCATTTT,CASSLITGDVQPQHF
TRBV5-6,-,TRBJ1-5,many,TGTGCCAGCAGCGCGGGGGGAGTATATAGCAATCAGCCCCAGCATTTT,CASSAGGVYSNQPQHF
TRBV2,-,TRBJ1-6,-,TGTGCCAGCAGTGCGGAGTCTCCTTCACCCCTCCACTTT,CASSAESPSPLHF
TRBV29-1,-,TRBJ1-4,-,TGCAGCGTTCAGAACAGCCCTAATGAAAAACTGTTTTTT,CSVQNSPNEKLFF
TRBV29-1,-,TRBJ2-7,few,TGCAGCGTCGGAGAGTACTACGAGCAGTACTTC,CSVGEYYEQYF
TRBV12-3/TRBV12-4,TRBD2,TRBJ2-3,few,TGTGCCAGCAGTTTAACGGCTAGCGGGGTGAGCACAGATACGCAGTATTTT,CASSLTASGVSTDTQYF
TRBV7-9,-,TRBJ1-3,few,TGTGCCAGCAGCAGCCGGTTGGTAGACACCATATATTTT,CASSSRLVDTIYF
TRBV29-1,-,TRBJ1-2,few,TGCAGCGCAATGCTACAGCGAAACTATGGCTACACCTTC,CSAMLQRNYGYTF
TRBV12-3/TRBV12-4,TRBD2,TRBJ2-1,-,TGTGCCAGCAGTTCGCGAGGGCTAGCGGGTAATGAGCAGTTCTTC,CASSSRGLAGNEQFF
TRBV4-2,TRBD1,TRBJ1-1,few,TGTGCCAGCAGCCAAGATAGTCAGGGGGCTTACACTGAAGCTTTCTTT,CASSQDSQGAYTEAFF
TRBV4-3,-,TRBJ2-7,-,TGCGCCAGCAGCCAAGATCCCGGGTACTACGAGCAGTACTTC,CASSQDPGYYEQYF
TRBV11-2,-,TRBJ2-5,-,TGTGCCAGCAGCTTAGAGGCTAGTATCAGGGGCCCGGAAGGGGACCAGTACTTC,CASSLEASIRGPEGDQYF
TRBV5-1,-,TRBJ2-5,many,TGCGCCAGCAGCTTGGGTGGACCCACGTACCAAGAGACCCAGTACTTC,CASSLGGPTYQETQYF
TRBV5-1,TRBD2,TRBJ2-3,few,TGCGCCAGCAGCTCGAAGCGGGAGAGCACAGATACGCAGTATTTT,CASSSKRESTDTQYF
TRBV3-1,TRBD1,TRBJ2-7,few,TGTGCCAGCAGCCAAAGTACCGGGACAGCCTACGAGCAGTACTTC,CASSQSTGTAYEQYF
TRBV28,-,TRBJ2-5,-,TGTGCCAGCAGTTTACCCGGGGGACCGCAAGAGACCCAGTACTTC,CASSLPGGPQETQYF
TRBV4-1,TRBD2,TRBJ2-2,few,TGCGCCAGCAGCCCGGATAGCGGGGGCGGGGAGCTGTTTTTT,CASSPDSGGGELFF